The 25 T cell receptor beta chains below were found in one sample sequenced in a study of T cell responses to AZD1222 COVID-19 vaccine. Here immunoSEQ multiplex PCR was the method, and the copy in TCRdb shows in-frame clones only, minus some. The profile shows 65,000 to 95,000 clones, roughly 88% of them singletons. The starting material was peripheral blood, obtained 28 days after the second AZD1222 dose. These receptors all stem from an adult who received the AZD1222 COVID-19 vaccine.

The gene calls are TRBV5-1 and TRBJ2-5; D is possibly TRBD2 (6 bases). The CDR3 sequence is 14 residues long. V was trimmed by 1 base and J by 5 bases, leaving 12 bases between them. Per germline, CDR1 SGHRS and CDR2 YFSETQ. CDR3 nucleotides: TGCGCCAGCAGCTTGTCGTGGGGGGTGGAGACCCAGTACTTC. Amino acids: CASSLSWGVETQYF.

V is TRBV7-2 and J is TRBJ1-5; weak D call: TRBD1 (6 bases). Looked up from germline, CDR1 is SGHTA and CDR2 is FQGNSA. The CDR3 is 16 amino acids. V lost 1 base to trimming and J lost 6 bases, with 16 bases between them. DNA of the CDR3: TGTGCCAGCAGCTTAGAGGCATACACAGGGTTTCAGCCCCAGCATTTT. Translating gives CASSLEAYTGFQPQHF.

The chain links TRBV6-5 to TRBJ1-3; 7 bases map to TRBD1. V dropped 6 bases and J dropped 4; count of bases not matched to a gene: 9. From germline, CDR1 is MNHEY and CDR2 SVGAGI. This CDR3 contains 15 residues. The CDR3 is CASRKPTGSGNTIYF. The CDR3, as DNA: TGTGCCAGCAGGAAGCCGACAGGGTCCGGAAACACCATATATTTT.

The V call is TRBV6-5, the J call TRBJ2-3; TRBD1 is a possible D gene (5 bases). The CDR3 runs to 15 residues. Germline CDR1 is MNHEY and CDR2 is SVGAGI. V was cut by 0 bases and J by 8 bases, with 15 bases left in between. The chain's CDR3 is CASSYSSRRQTTQYF. Written as DNA, the CDR3 is TGTGCCAGCAGTTACTCGAGTCGCCGACAGACTACGCAGTATTTT.

This sequence joins TRBV19 and TRBJ2-1, with 9 nucleotides matching TRBD2. V dropped 5 bases and J dropped 6; count of bases not matched to a gene: 14. Germline CDR1 reads LNHDA; CDR2 reads SQIVND (reference sequence). The CDR3 contains 17 residues. CDR3 sequence: CASSQYLSGGRSNEQFF. The CDR3 bases are TGTGCCAGTAGTCAATACCTCAGCGGGGGGAGGTCCAATGAGCAGTTCTTC.

The V and J genes are TRBV19 and TRBJ1-3; 7 bases map to TRBD1. Germline trimming cut 6 bases from V and 0 bases from J; bases unmatched to any gene: 5. The germline V gene encodes CDR1 LNHDA and CDR2 SQIVND (reference sequence). The CDR3 totals 15 residues. The CDR3 sequence: CASRETGDSGNTIYF. The DNA of the CDR3 is TGTGCCAGTAGAGAAACAGGGGACTCTGGAAACACCATATATTTT.

The CDR3 sequence is CASRGGTDYSTDTQYF. The CDR3 region has the DNA TGTGCCAGCAGGGGGGGGACAGATTATAGCACAGATACGCAGTATTTT. The chain joins TRBV2 to TRBJ2-3; D could derive from TRBD1 or TRBD2 (7 bases each). This CDR3 has 16 residues. The V and J ends lost 6 bases and 0 bases respectively, with 16 bases between them. CDR1 SNHLY and CDR2 FYNNEI come from the germline V gene.

The chain links TRBV4-2 to TRBJ1-3; D is uncertain. Trimming removed 1 base from V and 4 bases from J, with 11 bases in between. The CDR3 has 15 residues. Germline V gene data show CDR1 as LGHNA and CDR2 as YNFKEQ. The DNA of the CDR3 is TGTGCCAGCAGCCAAGGATCCGGATCCGGAAACACCATATATTTT. Its protein product is CASSQGSGSGNTIYF.

V gene TRBV28 combines with J gene TRBJ2-2, with D possibly matching TRBD1 (5 bases). V was trimmed by 3 bases and J by 7 bases, leaving 6 bases between them. CDR3 size: 12 residues. Germline-derived CDR1 and CDR2 are MDHEN and SYDVKM. The CDR3 region is CASSFRVGELFF. CDR3 nucleotide sequence: TGTGCCAGCAGTTTCAGGGTCGGGGAGCTGTTTTTT.

The chain couples TRBV6-5 to TRBJ1-1; no reliable D call. The germline V and J ends were trimmed by 5 bases and 4 bases, with 11 bases remaining between them. The length of the CDR3 is 13 residues. Germline V gene lookup returns CDR1 MNHEY and CDR2 SVGAGI. CDR3 region: CASSTSRSTEAFF. Here the CDR3 DNA reads TGTGCCAGCAGTACCTCTCGGAGCACTGAAGCTTTCTTT.

CDR3 sequence: CASSLEDSYEQYF. Here the CDR3 DNA reads TGTGCCAGCAGCTTGGAAGACTCCTACGAGCAGTACTTC. The genes are TRBV5-6 and TRBJ2-7; D is uncertain. Germline CDR1 SGHDT, CDR2 YYEEEE. There are 13 residues in the CDR3. V lost 0 bases and J 0 bases, leaving 4 bases between the germline ends.

The chain combines TRBV19 with TRBJ1-2; D unclear. The CDR3 consists of 11 residues. V was clipped by 3 bases and J by 8 bases, with 7 bases between them. Germline V lookup: CDR1 LNHDA, CDR2 SQIVND (reference sequence). In DNA, the CDR3 is TGTGCCAGTAGTATCAACGGGGGCTACACCTTC. Its protein product is CASSINGGYTF.

The sample holds a few counts of this clone. The rearrangement links TRBV19 to TRBJ1-5; 9 bases are shared with TRBD1. The J segment lost 0 bases and the V segment lost 6 bases, leaving 9 bases of the junction unmatched. CDR1 LNHDA and CDR2 SQIVND come from the germline V gene (reference sequence). The CDR3 covers 17 residues. CDR3 nucleotide sequence: TGTGCCAGTAGGGCCGGGACAGGGATGGATAGCAATCAGCCCCAGCATTTT. Amino acids: CASRAGTGMDSNQPQHF.

This chain joins TRBV2 and TRBJ2-2; possibly TRBD1 for D (6 bases). The germline V and J ends were trimmed by 2 bases and 0 bases, with 10 bases remaining between them. CDR1 and CDR2 from the germline V gene are SNHLY and FYNNEI. CDR3 size: 16 residues. The CDR3 nucleotides are TGTGCCAGCAGTGAAAGGGGGTTAACGAACACCGGGGAGCTGTTTTTT. Translated, it gives CASSERGLTNTGELFF.

This chain links TRBV18 with TRBJ1-4; 7 positions match TRBD1. Losses at the gene ends were 3 bases for V and 9 bases for J; bases not matched to a gene: 10. The germline gives CDR1 KGHSH, CDR2 LQKENI. This CDR3 contains 15 residues. The CDR3 region has the DNA TGTGCCAGCTCACCCATCTCGACAGGGAGTAAAAAACTGTTTTTT. It is translated as CASSPISTGSKKLFF.

The chain carries TRBV19 and TRBJ1-4; D is undetermined. The germline CDR1 and CDR2 sequences are LNHDA and SQIVND (reference sequence). The V end was cut by 6 bases, the J end by 0 bases, with 8 bases between. The CDR3 sequence is 14 residues long. CDR3 in DNA: TGTGCCAGTAGCCCACATGCAACTAATGAAAAACTGTTTTTT. It is translated as CASSPHATNEKLFF.

V and J are TRBV27 and TRBJ1-6, with TRBD1 identical over 8 bases. V lost 7 bases to trimming and J lost 7 bases; unmatched junction nucleotides: 15. CDR1 MNHEY and CDR2 SMNVEV come from the germline V gene (reference sequence). The CDR3 runs to 17 residues. CDR3 nucleotide sequence: TGTGCCAGCACGACTTGGACAGGGCAGCCCTGGAATTCACCCCTCCACTTT. Protein: CASTTWTGQPWNSPLHF.

The V gene is TRBV7-8, the J gene TRBJ1-5; possible D gene TRBD1, 5 bases. CDR1 and CDR2 from the germline V gene are SGHVS and FQNEAQ. The CDR3 extends over 16 amino acids. Trimming left V 4 bases short and J 11 bases short, with 24 bases between. The CDR3 spells CASSSQPRDPRMSQHF. The CDR3 nucleotides are TGTGCCAGCAGCTCTCAACCCCGGGACCCCAGAATGTCCCAGCATTTT.

The V and J genes are TRBV29-1 and TRBJ1-6, with no clear D. The CDR3 extends over 12 amino acids. The V end was cut by 5 bases, the J end by 6 bases, with 8 bases between. The germline CDR1 and CDR2 sequences are SQVTM and ANQGSEA. CDR3 amino acids: CSVQYANSPLHF. Written as DNA, the CDR3 is TGCAGCGTTCAGTACGCTAATTCACCCCTCCACTTT.

This clone is a singleton in its sample. This sequence joins TRBV5-1 and TRBJ2-1, with 8 bases fitting TRBD1. Trimming at V came to 0 bases and at J to 0 bases, leaving 2 bases not matched to a gene. The CDR3 extends over 16 amino acids. CDR1 and CDR2 from the germline V gene are SGHRS and YFSETQ. CDR3 residues: CASSLGTGISYNEQFF. DNA for the CDR3: TGCGCCAGCAGCTTGGGGACAGGGATCTCCTACAATGAGCAGTTCTTC.

The rearrangement links TRBV3-1 (or the pseudogene TRBV3-2) to TRBJ2-7; D remains unclear. Germline CDR1 is LGHDT and CDR2 is YNNKEL (reference sequence). The length of the CDR3 is 14 residues. V was clipped by 2 bases and J by 2 bases, with 10 bases between them. This chain's CDR3 is CASSQYNGPYEQYF. The CDR3 nucleotides are TGTGCCAGCAGCCAATACAATGGCCCCTACGAGCAGTACTTC.

This sequence joins TRBV28 and TRBJ1-5; D may be TRBD1 (5 bases). The ends were cut back, 6 bases at V and 4 bases at J, with 16 bases in the middle. There are 15 residues in the CDR3. CDR1 is MDHEN and CDR2 is SYDVKM in the germline V gene. CDR3 DNA sequence: TGTGCCAGCAGCTCTCCAGGGATTGGTAATCAGCCCCAGCATTTT. Translation gives CASSSPGIGNQPQHF.

The chain combines TRBV28 with TRBJ1-6; 11 nucleotides match TRBD1. Losses at the gene ends were 7 bases for V and 9 bases for J; bases not matched to a gene: 14. Germline V gives CDR1 MDHEN, CDR2 SYDVKM. The CDR3 has 17 residues. Written as DNA, the CDR3 is TGTGCCAGCACCACCCTTCTTGGGGGGACAGGGGGTTCACCCCTCCACTTT. Translating it yields CASTTLLGGTGGSPLHF.

The chain recombines TRBV5-1 with TRBJ2-5; D might be TRBD1 (6 bases). V was clipped by 4 bases and J by 5 bases, with 21 bases between them. The CDR3 is made up of 16 amino acids. Per germline, CDR1 SGHRS and CDR2 YFSETQ. CDR3 protein: CASSPGERASGETQYF. Written as DNA, the CDR3 is TGCGCCAGCAGCCCAGGGGAGAGGGCTTCTGGGGAGACCCAGTACTTC.

The CDR3: CASSKDRAYEKLFF. DNA of the CDR3: TGTGCCAGCAGCAAGGACAGGGCGTATGAAAAACTGTTTTTT. This chain joins TRBV28 and TRBJ1-4; 8 bases line up with TRBD1. Germline trimming cut 6 bases from V and 6 bases from J; bases unmatched to any gene: 6. The CDR3 is made up of 14 amino acids. Germline V CDR1 and CDR2: MDHEN, SYDVKM.